This TCR beta chain originates from a study of shared T cell receptors in the human thymus. Clones were sequenced by immunoSEQ multiplex PCR, and TCRdb holds only the in-frame ones, with some missing. The top ten hold around 0.01% of the sample, which has around 730,000 clones, over 75% seen once. Trimming pared 1 base from V and 5 bases from J, leaving 17 bases between. This CDR3 spans 16 amino acids. Germline CDR1 reads LNHDA; CDR2 reads SQIVND (reference sequence). The sample was also reused in another study, on human thymus T cells. This second study notes: Thymic and blood repertoires appeared to show biased V and J gene usage.

Sequencing was carried out using thymocytes. The origin of this receptor is a girl under three years old with a congenital heart defect. This chain joins TRBV19 and TRBJ1-2; weak D call: TRBD1 (6 bases). This CDR3 is CASSIVRQVERYGYTF. CDR3 DNA sequence: TGTGCCAGTAGTATAGTTCGACAGGTTGAGAGGTATGGCTACACCTTC.